Each of the 10 T cell receptor beta chains below was sequenced from the same sample in a study of cytomegalovirus exposure and HLA in healthy donors. Researchers ran the PCR with 60 Vbeta and 13 Jbeta primers. The data were produced by immunoSEQ multiplex PCR, yet TCRdb's version contains in-frame clones alone and is incomplete. The sample includes about 180,000 clones, 65% to 80% of them seen just once. The sequenced sample was PBMCs. The receptors originated from a woman aged 25-40 years in good health and CMV-seropositive.

The chain uses TRBV28 and TRBJ2-7; 9 nucleotides align to TRBD1. Germline lookup yields CDR1 MDHEN and CDR2 SYDVKM. Losses at the gene ends were 8 bases for V and 6 bases for J; bases not matched to a gene: 11. The CDR3 has 14 residues. The CDR3 DNA follows: TGTGCCAGCCGTTACAGGGGGCGCCCCGGCGAGCAGTACTTC. Translating gives CASRYRGRPGEQYF.

This chain connects TRBV19 to TRBJ1-4; maybe TRBD1 (6 bases). Germline V CDR1 and CDR2: LNHDA, SQIVND (reference sequence). The V and J ends lost 5 bases and 6 bases respectively, with 25 bases between them. This CDR3 has 18 amino acids. For the CDR3, the DNA is TGTGCCAGTAGTTGGACTTCAGGGGCCCCGCCGATGGATGAAAAACTGTTTTTT. Amino acids: CASSWTSGAPPMDEKLFF. The full variable domain, with the rest looked up from reference TRBV19 and TRBJ1-4, is DGGITQSPKYLFRKEGQNVTLSCEQNLNHDAMYWYRQDPGQGLRLIYYSQIVNDFQKGDIAEGYSVSREKKESFPLTVTSAQKNPTAFYLCASSWTSGAPPMDEKLFFGSGTQLSVL.

J is TRBJ1-5 and V is TRBV2; 8 bases agree with TRBD1. The trim removed 3 bases at V and 0 bases at J, leaving 16 bases unmatched. This CDR3 is 20 amino acids long. Looked up from germline, CDR1 is SNHLY and CDR2 is FYNNEI. CDR3 residues: CASSERRQGASPHSNQPQHF. The CDR3 region has the DNA TGTGCCAGCAGTGAGAGGAGGCAGGGGGCTTCTCCACATAGCAATCAGCCCCAGCATTTT.

The rearrangement joins TRBV7-2 to TRBJ2-7, with D possibly matching TRBD2 (5 bases). The CDR3 spans 15 residues. CDR1 is SGHTA and CDR2 is FQGNSA in the germline V gene. V was pared by 3 bases and J by 0 bases, with 12 bases between. CDR3 nucleotides: TGTGCCAGCAGCTTTGTGACTACCCTCTCCTACGAGCAGTACTTC. As protein: CASSFVTTLSYEQYF.

The chain uses TRBV29-1 and TRBJ2-7; 10 bases agree with TRBD2. The germline V gene encodes CDR1 SQVTM and CDR2 ANQGSEA. V was clipped by 2 bases and J by 0 bases; unmatched bases: 7. The CDR3 contains 16 residues. The CDR3 nucleotides are TGCAGCGTTGAACGCCCTAGCGGGGGAAGCTCCTACGAGCAGTACTTC. Its translation is CSVERPSGGSSYEQYF.

Only a few counts were recorded for this clone. The chain uses TRBV19 and TRBJ2-3; D not resolved. Germline assignment: CDR1 LNHDA and CDR2 SQIVND (reference sequence). The CDR3 is made up of 14 amino acids. The V end was cut by 3 bases, the J end by 7 bases, with 14 bases between. The CDR3 DNA reads TGTGCCAGTAGTATTGCCCTGAGGAGAAATACGCAGTATTTT. Translated: CASSIALRRNTQYF. Complete variable domain (other parts from reference TRBV19 and TRBJ2-3): DGGITQSPKYLFRKEGQNVTLSCEQNLNHDAMYWYRQDPGQGLRLIYYSQIVNDFQKGDIAEGYSVSREKKESFPLTVTSAQKNPTAFYLCASSIALRRNTQYFGPGTRLTVL.

The chain carries TRBV5-4 and TRBJ2-1; 9 bases agree with TRBD2. CDR1 and CDR2 from the germline V gene are SGHNT and YYREEE (reference sequence). This CDR3 contains 15 residues. V shed 2 bases and J 9 bases; nucleotides not matched to a gene: 9. The CDR3 nucleotides read TGTGCCAGCAGCTTCGGCCCCGGCGGGGGGGCTGAGCAGTTCTTC. This sequence encodes CASSFGPGGGAEQFF.

The chain uses TRBV6-1 and TRBJ1-4; 8 bases fit TRBD1. CDR3 length: 15 amino acids. J lost 5 bases, V lost 5 bases, and 7 bases had no gene match. CDR1 is MNHNS, CDR2 SASEGT, per germline. CDR3 nucleotides: TGTGCCAGCAGTCCCTCCGGGACAGGCAATGAAAAACTGTTTTTT. Translated, it gives CASSPSGTGNEKLFF.

This chain connects TRBV7-3 to TRBJ2-1, with TRBD2 as a possible D gene (5 bases). The V and J ends lost 0 bases and 7 bases respectively, with 7 bases between them. Germline values: CDR1 SGHTA, CDR2 FQGTGA. This CDR3 comprises 13 residues. The CDR3: CASSLTGGNEQFF. DNA of the CDR3: TGTGCCAGCAGCTTAACCGGCGGGAATGAGCAGTTCTTC.

J is TRBJ2-1 and V is TRBV27, with 8 bases aligning to TRBD2. There are 15 residues in the CDR3. Unmatched junction bases numbered 6, after V lost 2 bases and J lost 6 bases. CDR1 is MNHEY and CDR2 is SMNVEV in the germline V gene (reference sequence). CDR3 nucleotide sequence: TGTGCCAGCAGTTTAACCAGCGGGGGCCTCAATGAGCAGTTCTTC. Translation gives CASSLTSGGLNEQFF.